A single sample is the source of the 26 T cell receptor beta chains below, sequenced in a study of early T cells in non-severe SARS-CoV-2 infection. MiXCR, applied by TCRdb to the 5' RACE reads, yields one record per CDR3 protein. This sample has tens of thousands of distinct CDR3 sequences; roughly 3.9% occur once, and the top ten carry around 8.5%. Sequencing was done on a sample of whole blood. Receptor source: an adult who was a healthcare worker with PCR-confirmed SARS-CoV-2 infection or an uninfected control (not recorded which).

This clonotype showed up many times. This rearrangement joins TRBV7-9 to TRBJ2-7; D possibly corresponds to TRBD1 (5 bases). V was trimmed by 6 bases and J by 7 bases, leaving 13 bases between them. The germline V gene has CDR1 SEHNR and CDR2 FQNEAQ (reference sequence). The CDR3 length is 12 residues. The chain's CDR3 is CASRRQSGEQYF. CDR3 sequence (DNA): TGTGCCAGCAGACGACAGTCAGGGGAGCAGTACTTC.

This clonotype was recorded many times. The chain employs TRBV11-2 and TRBJ2-3; 8 nucleotides line up with TRBD1. The CDR3 totals 16 residues. The junction had 10 bases not matched to a gene; V was cut back by 5 bases and J by 3 bases. Germline CDR1 is SGHAT and CDR2 is FQNNGV. CDR3 DNA: TGTGCCAGCAGCCCCAGGACAGGGAGATGGACAGATACGCAGTATTTT. It codes for CASSPRTGRWTDTQYF.

This clonotype was observed at least ten times. The rearrangement links TRBV7-3 to TRBJ1-1; tentatively, D is TRBD1 (5 bases). There are 13 residues in the CDR3. Germline lookup yields CDR1 SGHTA and CDR2 FQGTGA. V was pared by 3 bases and J by 3 bases, with 8 bases between. CDR3 residues: CASSLTEYTEAFF. In DNA form, the CDR3 reads TGTGCCAGCAGCTTGACAGAGTACACTGAAGCTTTCTTT.

In this sample, this clonotype turned up many times. V usage is TRBV7-2 and J usage is TRBJ2-1; 9 bases agree with TRBD1. The CDR3 sequence is 14 residues long. Unmatched junction bases numbered 8, after V lost 5 bases and J lost 9 bases. Germline V gene lookup returns CDR1 SGHTA and CDR2 FQGNSA. The CDR3 sequence is CASSPGQGKGEQFF. The DNA of the CDR3 is TGTGCCAGCAGCCCGGGACAGGGCAAAGGTGAGCAGTTCTTC.

In this sample, this clonotype turned up many times. The chain joins TRBV5-1 to TRBJ2-3; D is unresolved. CDR1 is SGHRS, CDR2 YFSETQ, per germline. Trimming removed 0 bases from V and 2 bases from J, with 10 bases in between. The CDR3 totals 15 residues. In DNA, the CDR3 is TGCGCCAGCAGCTTGGAAAGGGTAGTCACAGATACGCAGTATTTT. Translation gives CASSLERVVTDTQYF. Looking up the rest from reference TRBV5-1 and TRBJ2-3 gives the full variable domain: KAGVTQTPRYLIKTRGQQVTLSCSPISGHRSVSWYQQTPGQGLQFLFEYFSETQRNKGNFPGRFSGRQFSNSRSEMNVSTLELGDSALYLCASSLERVVTDTQYFGPGTRLTVL.

V gene TRBV10-2 combines with J gene TRBJ2-7; 8 positions match TRBD1. Per germline, CDR1 WSHSY and CDR2 SAAADI. V lost 4 bases, J lost 0 bases, and 5 bases stayed unmatched. The CDR3 runs to 15 residues. CDR3 residues: CASSGHRGSSYEQYF. In nucleotides, the CDR3 is TGCGCCAGCAGTGGGCACAGGGGGAGCTCCTACGAGCAGTACTTC.

J is TRBJ1-4 and V is TRBV2; the D is unclear. Trimming removed 3 bases at V and 4 bases at J, with 6 bases between. The CDR3 extends over 13 amino acids. Germline CDR1 reads SNHLY; CDR2 reads FYNNEI. The CDR3 DNA follows: TGTGCCAGCAGTGACAGTTATAATGAAAAACTGTTTTTT. Translated: CASSDSYNEKLFF.

At least ten counts were recorded for this clonotype. J is TRBJ2-2 and V is TRBV27; 7 nucleotides match TRBD2. Germline CDR1 MNHEY, CDR2 SMNVEV (reference sequence). This CDR3 is built from 16 residues. V dropped 6 bases and J dropped 3; count of bases not matched to a gene: 10. This CDR3 reads CASRTPGTKDTGELFF. The DNA of the CDR3 is TGTGCCAGCAGAACCCCCGGGACTAAGGACACCGGGGAGCTGTTTTTT.

Concerning this clonotype: Given a much more abundant clone one base away, this may be a read error. This chain links TRBV7-2 with TRBJ2-7; 7 nucleotides agree with TRBD2. CDR1 is SGHTA, CDR2 FQGNSA, per germline. There are 15 residues in the CDR3. CDR3 in DNA: TGTGACAGCAGCTCTCAGGCGGGAGCTATTTACGAGCAGTACTTC. As protein: CDSSSQAGAIYEQYF.

This clonotype came up a few times. The gene calls are TRBV12-3 or TRBV12-4 and TRBJ2-7; D not certain. V lost 3 bases, J lost 3 bases, and 6 bases lay in between. The CDR3 totals 12 residues. The CDR3 here is CASSFTRYEQYF. The CDR3 nucleotides are TGTGCCAGCAGTTTCACACGCTACGAGCAGTACTTC.

This clonotype was found many times. This sequence joins TRBV5-1 and TRBJ2-1, with 13 bases that match TRBD2. This CDR3 has 19 amino acids. J was trimmed by 3 bases and V by 4 bases; bases with no gene match: 13. The germline gives CDR1 SGHRS, CDR2 YFSETQ. CDR3 residues: CASSRSGTSGVLYYNEQFF. CDR3 DNA: TGCGCCAGCAGCCGGTCCGGGACTAGCGGGGTCCTTTACTACAATGAGCAGTTCTTC. The entire variable domain, with the rest obtained from reference TRBV5-1 and TRBJ2-1, is as follows: KAGVTQTPRYLIKTRGQQVTLSCSPISGHRSVSWYQQTPGQGLQFLFEYFSETQRNKGNFPGRFSGRQFSNSRSEMNVSTLELGDSALYLCASSRSGTSGVLYYNEQFFGPGTRLTVL.

A few counts support this clonotype. DNA of the CDR3: TGTGCCAGCAGCCCGAATCGGGGTGAAGCTTTCTTT. Its translation: CASSPNRGEAFF. J is TRBJ1-1 and V is TRBV7-2; D gene unclear. The CDR3 is 12 residues long. Looked up from germline, CDR1 is SGHTA and CDR2 is FQGNSA. The V and J ends lost 5 bases and 7 bases respectively, with 11 bases between them.

This clonotype was detected ten times or more. The V and J genes are TRBV11-2 and TRBJ1-2; D remains ambiguous. Trimming pared 6 bases from V and 5 bases from J, leaving 16 bases between. CDR3 size: 14 residues. CDR1 and CDR2 (germline): SGHAT, FQNNGV. The CDR3: CASRPSPGRYGYTF. The CDR3 nucleotides are TGTGCCAGCAGACCAAGCCCTGGGAGGTATGGCTACACCTTC.

This chain connects TRBV29-1 to TRBJ1-2, with D uncertain. The germline V gene has CDR1 SQVTM and CDR2 ANQGSEA. Between the trimmed V and J ends, which lost 4 bases and 4 bases, there was a span of 13 bases. This CDR3 spans 13 amino acids. The CDR3: CSVGPSGSYGYTF. CDR3 nucleotide sequence: TGCAGCGTTGGGCCTTCCGGTAGCTATGGCTACACCTTC.

This clonotype was counted at least ten times. The chain employs TRBV7-6 and TRBJ1-1; the match to TRBD1 covers 8 bases. The junction had 11 bases not matched to a gene; V was cut back by 5 bases and J by 0 bases. Germline CDR1 reads SGHVS; CDR2 reads FNYEAQ. The CDR3 is made up of 17 amino acids. CDR3 loop: CASSNTGGTGMNTEAFF. CDR3 in DNA: TGTGCCAGCAGCAATACAGGGGGTACAGGCATGAACACTGAAGCTTTCTTT. Full variable domain (missing parts from reference TRBV7-6 and TRBJ1-1): GAGVSQSPRYKVTKRGQDVALRCDPISGHVSLYWYRQALGQGPEFLTYFNYEAQQDKSGLPNDRFSAERPEGSISTLTIQRTEQRDSAMYRCASSNTGGTGMNTEAFFGQGTRLTVV.

This clonotype was recorded at least ten times. This chain connects TRBV10-3 to TRBJ2-5; no firm D call. Per germline, CDR1 ENHRY and CDR2 SYGVKD. V was shortened by 8 bases and J by 4 bases, with 11 bases between the two germline ends. The CDR3 spans 12 residues. CDR3 nucleotide sequence: TGTGCCATCGGCTCATCTCGAGAGACCCAGTACTTC. Translating it yields CAIGSSRETQYF.

This clonotype was counted ten times or more. The rearrangement links TRBV29-1 to TRBJ2-5; D is ambiguous. CDR1 is SQVTM, CDR2 ANQGSEA, per germline. V was clipped by 2 bases and J by 1 base, with 8 bases between them. This CDR3 is built from 13 residues. This CDR3 is CSVESDPQETQYF. The CDR3 DNA reads as TGCAGCGTTGAATCCGACCCCCAAGAGACCCAGTACTTC.

In its sample, this clonotype was seen many times. The chain couples TRBV12-3 or TRBV12-4 to TRBJ1-6; tentative D call: TRBD1 (5 bases). V was trimmed by 6 bases and J by 9 bases, leaving 24 bases between them. The CDR3 consists of 17 residues. The CDR3 protein is CASSPGTRREWSSPLHF. The CDR3 coding sequence is TGTGCCAGCAGCCCCGGGACGCGAAGGGAGTGGAGTTCACCCCTCCACTTT.

The chain uses TRBV20-1 and TRBJ2-1; D not resolved. The V end lost 7 bases, the J end lost 4 bases, and 8 bases lay between the germline ends. The CDR3 sequence is 11 residues long. The germline gives CDR1 DFQATT, CDR2 SNEGSKA (reference sequence). The DNA for the CDR3 is TGCAGTGGCCGCGCGTACAATGAGCAGTTCTTC. Amino acids: CSGRAYNEQFF.

This clonotype was detected only a few times. The chain carries TRBV5-6 and TRBJ2-1, with D possibly TRBD2 on 7 matching bases. The CDR3 length is 15 residues. The germline V and J ends were trimmed by 4 bases and 4 bases, with 15 bases remaining between them. CDR1 and CDR2 (germline): SGHDT, YYEEEE. The CDR3 loop is CASSPGGGGYNEQFF. CDR3 DNA: TGTGCCAGCAGCCCAGGAGGGGGAGGGTACAATGAGCAGTTCTTC. Based on the CDR3 plus reference TRBV5-6 and TRBJ2-1, the full variable domain is DAGVTQSPTHLIKTRGQQVTLRCSPKSGHDTVSWYQQALGQGPQFIFQYYEEEERQRGNFPDRFSGHQFPNYSSELNVNALLLGDSALYLCASSPGGGGYNEQFFGPGTRLTVL.

There are many counts of this clonotype. The chain carries TRBV7-6 and TRBJ2-3; D unclear. V lost 4 bases to trimming and J lost 1 base, with 15 bases between them. The CDR3 sequence is 16 residues long. Per germline, CDR1 SGHVS and CDR2 FNYEAQ. The CDR3, as DNA: TGTGCCAGCAGCTCCCCGGCGATCGCGGGCACAGATACGCAGTATTTT. It yields the protein CASSSPAIAGTDTQYF.

This clonotype has a count of ten or more. This sequence joins TRBV3-1 and TRBJ2-3, with 13 positions matching TRBD2. Unmatched junction bases numbered 7, after V lost 3 bases and J lost 4 bases. Germline V gives CDR1 LGHDT, CDR2 YNNKEL (reference sequence). The CDR3 totals 17 residues. CDR3: CASSQGLAGRVADTQYF. The CDR3 DNA is TGTGCCAGCAGCCAGGGACTAGCGGGAAGGGTGGCAGATACGCAGTATTTT.

This sequence joins TRBV12-5 and TRBJ2-3; TRBD2 might be the D (5 bases). From germline, CDR1 is LGHNT and CDR2 FRNRAP. V was pared by 3 bases and J by 4 bases, with 11 bases between. This CDR3 is 14 amino acids long. CDR3 in amino acids: CASGFPRGPDTQYF. The CDR3 region has the DNA TGTGCTAGTGGTTTCCCGCGAGGGCCAGATACGCAGTATTTT.

In this sample, this clonotype turned up many times. The chain recombines TRBV7-9 with TRBJ2-7; 14 bases align to TRBD2. J gave up 7 bases and V 5 bases, and 16 bases lay outside the gene matches. The CDR3 spans 18 residues. Germline values: CDR1 SEHNR, CDR2 FQNEAQ (reference sequence). The CDR3 here is CASSLEPWGLAGAEEQYF. CDR3 DNA: TGTGCCAGCAGCCTAGAACCCTGGGGACTAGCGGGAGCAGAGGAGCAGTACTTC. The whole variable domain, filled in from reference TRBV7-9 and TRBJ2-7, reads DTGVSQNPRHKITKRGQNVTFRCDPISEHNRLYWYRQTLGQGPEFLTYFQNEAQLEKSRLLSDRFSAERPKGSFSTLEIQRTEQGDSAMYLCASSLEPWGLAGAEEQYFGPGTRLTVT.

This clonotype showed up many times. The rearrangement joins TRBV7-9 to TRBJ1-1; D remains unclear. The CDR3 loop spans 15 amino acids. Trimming cost V 2 bases and J 5 bases, with 15 bases left between them. The germline CDR1 and CDR2 sequences are SEHNR and FQNEAQ (reference sequence). CDR3: CASSLHNFSGTEAFF. The DNA for the CDR3 is TGTGCCAGCAGCTTACATAACTTCTCGGGAACTGAAGCTTTCTTT.

This clonotype was counted many times. The J gene is TRBJ1-5, the V gene TRBV10-3; D possibly corresponds to TRBD1 (6 bases). The CDR3 has 15 residues. V lost 6 bases and J 0 bases, leaving 12 bases between the germline ends. The germline V gene encodes CDR1 ENHRY and CDR2 SYGVKD. DNA for the CDR3: TGTGCCATCAGGGCCGGACAGTATAGCAATCAGCCCCAGCATTTT. This translates into CAIRAGQYSNQPQHF.